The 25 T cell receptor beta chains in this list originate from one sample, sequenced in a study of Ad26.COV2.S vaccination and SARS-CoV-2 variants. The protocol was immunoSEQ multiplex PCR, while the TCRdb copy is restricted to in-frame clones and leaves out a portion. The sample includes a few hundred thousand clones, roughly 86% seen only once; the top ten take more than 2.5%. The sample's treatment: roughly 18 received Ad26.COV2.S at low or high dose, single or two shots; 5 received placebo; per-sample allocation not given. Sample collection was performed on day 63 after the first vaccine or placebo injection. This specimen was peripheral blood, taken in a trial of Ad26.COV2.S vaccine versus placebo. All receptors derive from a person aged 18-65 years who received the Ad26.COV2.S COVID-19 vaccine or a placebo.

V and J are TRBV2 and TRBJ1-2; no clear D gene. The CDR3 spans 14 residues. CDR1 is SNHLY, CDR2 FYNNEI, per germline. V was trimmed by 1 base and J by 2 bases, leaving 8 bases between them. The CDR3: CASSEEAINYGYTF. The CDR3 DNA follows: TGTGCCAGCAGTGAAGAGGCCATCAACTATGGCTACACCTTC.

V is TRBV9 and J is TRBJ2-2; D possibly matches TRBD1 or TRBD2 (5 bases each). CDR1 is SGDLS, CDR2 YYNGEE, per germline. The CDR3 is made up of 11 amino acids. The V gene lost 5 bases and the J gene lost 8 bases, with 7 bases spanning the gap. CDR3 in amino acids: CASSGGGELFF. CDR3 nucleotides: TGTGCCAGCAGTGGGGGAGGGGAGCTGTTTTTT.

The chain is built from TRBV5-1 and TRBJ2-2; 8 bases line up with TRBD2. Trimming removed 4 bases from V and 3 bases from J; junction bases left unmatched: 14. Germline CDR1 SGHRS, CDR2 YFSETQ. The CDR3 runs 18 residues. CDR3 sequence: CASSPGAGAQDDTGELFF. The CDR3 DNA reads TGCGCCAGCAGCCCAGGAGCGGGGGCCCAGGACGACACCGGGGAGCTGTTTTTT.

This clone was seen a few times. CDR3 nucleotide sequence: TGCAGCGCCACGACAGCTCTGAACACTGAAGCTTTCTTT. It encodes CSATTALNTEAFF. The chain links TRBV29-1 to TRBJ1-1, with D tentatively TRBD1 (5 bases). V was clipped by 7 bases and J by 0 bases, with 12 bases between them. CDR1 is SQVTM and CDR2 is ANQGSEA in the germline V gene. This CDR3 has 13 residues.

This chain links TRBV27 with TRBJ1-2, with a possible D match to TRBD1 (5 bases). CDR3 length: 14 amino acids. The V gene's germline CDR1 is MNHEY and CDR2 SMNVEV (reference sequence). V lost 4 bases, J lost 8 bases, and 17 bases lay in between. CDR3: CASSSGGGVTGYTF. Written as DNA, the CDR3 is TGTGCCAGCAGTTCCGGGGGAGGGGTGACCGGCTACACCTTC.

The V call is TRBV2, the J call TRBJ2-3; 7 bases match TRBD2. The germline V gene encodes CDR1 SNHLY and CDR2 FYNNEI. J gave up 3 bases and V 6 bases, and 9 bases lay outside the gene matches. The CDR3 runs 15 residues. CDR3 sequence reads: CASSAGLRGTDTQYF. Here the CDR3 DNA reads TGTGCCAGCAGCGCGGGACTACGGGGGACAGATACGCAGTATTTT.

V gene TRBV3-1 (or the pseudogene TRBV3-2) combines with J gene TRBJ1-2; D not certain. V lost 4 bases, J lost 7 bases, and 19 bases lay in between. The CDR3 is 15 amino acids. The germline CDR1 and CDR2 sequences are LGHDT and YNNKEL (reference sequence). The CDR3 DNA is TGTGCCAGCAGCCCCTTTTTCGACAACTTGGGTGGCTACACCTTC. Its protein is CASSPFFDNLGGYTF.

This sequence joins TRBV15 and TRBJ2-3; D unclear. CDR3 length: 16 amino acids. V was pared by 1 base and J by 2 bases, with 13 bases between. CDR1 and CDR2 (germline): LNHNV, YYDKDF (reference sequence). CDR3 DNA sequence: TGTGCCACCAGCAGAGTTGCAGGTTTAATCACAGATACGCAGTATTTT. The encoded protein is CATSRVAGLITDTQYF.

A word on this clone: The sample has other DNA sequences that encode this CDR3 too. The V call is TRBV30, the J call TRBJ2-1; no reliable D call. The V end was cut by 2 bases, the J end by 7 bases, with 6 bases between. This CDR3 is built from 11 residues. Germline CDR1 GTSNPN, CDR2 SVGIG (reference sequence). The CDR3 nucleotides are TGTGCCTGGAGTCTGAGTAATGAGCAGTTCTTC. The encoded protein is CAWSLSNEQFF.

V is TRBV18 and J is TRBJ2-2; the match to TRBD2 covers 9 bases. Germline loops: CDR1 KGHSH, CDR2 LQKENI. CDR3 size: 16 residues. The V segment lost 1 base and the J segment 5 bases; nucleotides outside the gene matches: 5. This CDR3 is CASSPLVLAGTGELFF. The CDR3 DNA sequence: TGTGCCAGCTCACCACTAGTTCTAGCGGGGACCGGGGAGCTGTTTTTT. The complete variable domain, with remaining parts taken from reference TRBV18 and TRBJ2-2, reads NAGVMQNPRHLVRRRGQEARLRCSPMKGHSHVYWYRQLPEEGLKFMVYLQKENIIDESGMPKERFSAEFPKEGPSILRIQQVVRGDSAAYFCASSPLVLAGTGELFFGEGSRLTVL.

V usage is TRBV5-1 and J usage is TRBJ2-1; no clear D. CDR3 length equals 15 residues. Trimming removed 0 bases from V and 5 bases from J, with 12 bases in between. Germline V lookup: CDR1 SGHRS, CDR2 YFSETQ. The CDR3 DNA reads TGCGCCAGCAGCTTGGAGGGAACCCCGAACAATGAGCAGTTCTTC. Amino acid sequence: CASSLEGTPNNEQFF.

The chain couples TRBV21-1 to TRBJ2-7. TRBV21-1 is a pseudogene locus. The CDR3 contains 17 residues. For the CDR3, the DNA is TGTGCCAGCAGCAAAGTAGGGCCACAGAAGAGCTCCTACGAGCAGTACTTC. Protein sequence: CASSKVGPQKSSYEQYF.

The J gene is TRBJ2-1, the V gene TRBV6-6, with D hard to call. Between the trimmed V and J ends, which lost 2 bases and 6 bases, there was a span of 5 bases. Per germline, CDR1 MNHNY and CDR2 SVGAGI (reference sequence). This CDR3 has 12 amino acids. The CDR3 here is CASSYRGNEQFF. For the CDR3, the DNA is TGTGCCAGCAGTTACCGAGGCAATGAGCAGTTCTTC.

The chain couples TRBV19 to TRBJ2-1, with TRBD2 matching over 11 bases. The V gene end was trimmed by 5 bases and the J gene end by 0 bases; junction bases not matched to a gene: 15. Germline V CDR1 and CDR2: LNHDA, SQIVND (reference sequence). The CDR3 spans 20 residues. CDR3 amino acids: CASSLRPTSGSDSSYNEQFF. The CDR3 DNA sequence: TGTGCCAGTAGTCTCCGACCCACTAGCGGGAGCGACAGCTCCTACAATGAGCAGTTCTTC.

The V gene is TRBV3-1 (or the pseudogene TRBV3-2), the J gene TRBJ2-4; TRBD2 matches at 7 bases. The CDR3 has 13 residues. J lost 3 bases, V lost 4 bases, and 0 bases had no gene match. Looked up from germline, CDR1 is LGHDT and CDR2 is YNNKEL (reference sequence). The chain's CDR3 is CASSLAGKNIQYF. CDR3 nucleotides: TGTGCCAGCAGCCTAGCGGGCAAAAACATTCAGTACTTC.

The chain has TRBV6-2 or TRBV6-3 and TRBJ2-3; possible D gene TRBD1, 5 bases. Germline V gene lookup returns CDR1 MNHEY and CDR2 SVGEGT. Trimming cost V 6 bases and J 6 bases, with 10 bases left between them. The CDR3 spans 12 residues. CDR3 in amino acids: CASRYPGDTQYF. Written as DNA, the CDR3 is TGTGCCAGCAGATACCCAGGGGATACGCAGTATTTT.

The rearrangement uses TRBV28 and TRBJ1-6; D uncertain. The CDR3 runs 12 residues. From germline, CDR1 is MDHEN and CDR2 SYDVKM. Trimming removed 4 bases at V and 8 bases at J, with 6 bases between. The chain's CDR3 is CASSSMHSPLHF. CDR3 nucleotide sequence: TGTGCCAGCAGTTCAATGCATTCACCCCTCCACTTT.

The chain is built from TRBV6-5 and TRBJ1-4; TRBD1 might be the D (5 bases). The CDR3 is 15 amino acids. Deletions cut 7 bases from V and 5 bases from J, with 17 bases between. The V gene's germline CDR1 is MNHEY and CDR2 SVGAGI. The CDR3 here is CASNRPGQGNEKLFF. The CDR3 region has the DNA TGTGCCAGCAACCGACCTGGACAAGGGAATGAAAAACTGTTTTTT.

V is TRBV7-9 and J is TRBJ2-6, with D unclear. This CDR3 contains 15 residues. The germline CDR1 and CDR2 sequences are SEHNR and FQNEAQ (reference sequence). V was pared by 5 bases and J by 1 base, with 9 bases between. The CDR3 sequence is CASSQRSSGANVLTF. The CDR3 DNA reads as TGTGCCAGCAGCCAAAGATCTTCTGGGGCCAACGTCCTGACTTTC.

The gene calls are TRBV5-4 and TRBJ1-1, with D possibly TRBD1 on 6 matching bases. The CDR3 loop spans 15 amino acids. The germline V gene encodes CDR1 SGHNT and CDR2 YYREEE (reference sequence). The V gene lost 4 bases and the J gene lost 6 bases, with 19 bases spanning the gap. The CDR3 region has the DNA TGTGCCAGCAGCGATACCCTACAGGGATTCGCTGAAGCTTTCTTT. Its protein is CASSDTLQGFAEAFF. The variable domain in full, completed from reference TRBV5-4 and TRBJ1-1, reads ETGVTQSPTHLIKTRGQQVTLRCSSQSGHNTVSWYQQALGQGPQFIFQYYREEENGRGNFPPRFSGLQFPNYSSELNVNALELDDSALYLCASSDTLQGFAEAFFGQGTRLTVV.

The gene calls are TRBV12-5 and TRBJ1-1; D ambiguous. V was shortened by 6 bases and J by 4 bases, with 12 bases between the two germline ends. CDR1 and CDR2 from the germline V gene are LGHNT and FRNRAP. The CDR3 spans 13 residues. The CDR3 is CASGQGVGTEAFF. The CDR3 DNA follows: TGTGCTAGTGGCCAAGGAGTTGGCACTGAAGCTTTCTTT.

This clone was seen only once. Here the CDR3 reads CASSSAWGYTF. The CDR3 coding sequence is TGTGCCAGCAGTTCCGCATGGGGCTACACCTTC. The rearrangement uses TRBV12-3 or TRBV12-4 and TRBJ1-2; D uncertain. V lost 4 bases, J lost 8 bases, and 8 bases lay in between. This CDR3 is 11 amino acids long.

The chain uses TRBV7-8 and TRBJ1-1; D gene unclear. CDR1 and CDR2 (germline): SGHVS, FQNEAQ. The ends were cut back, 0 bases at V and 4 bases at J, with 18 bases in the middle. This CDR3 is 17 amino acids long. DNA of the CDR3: TGTGCCAGCAGCTTAGCGTGGGGAAAGGGTAGCAGCACTGAAGCTTTCTTT. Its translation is CASSLAWGKGSSTEAFF.

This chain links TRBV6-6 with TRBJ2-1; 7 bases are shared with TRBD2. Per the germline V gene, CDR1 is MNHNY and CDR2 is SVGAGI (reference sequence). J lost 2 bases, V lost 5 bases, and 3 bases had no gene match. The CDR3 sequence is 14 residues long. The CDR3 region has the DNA TGTGCCAGCAGTGATAGCGGGCCCTACAATGAGCAGTTCTTC. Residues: CASSDSGPYNEQFF.

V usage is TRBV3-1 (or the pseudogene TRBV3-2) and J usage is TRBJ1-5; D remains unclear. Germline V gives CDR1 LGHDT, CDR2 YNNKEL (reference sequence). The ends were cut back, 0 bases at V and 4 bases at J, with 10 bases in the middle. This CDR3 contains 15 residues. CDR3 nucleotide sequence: TGTGCCAGCAGCCAAGATCTCGGGGTTAATCAGCCCCAGCATTTT. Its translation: CASSQDLGVNQPQHF.